The text below deals with one T cell receptor beta chain. The CDR3 runs 15 residues. CDR1 SGHRS and CDR2 YFSETQ come from the germline V gene. V was clipped by 7 bases and J by 5 bases; unmatched bases: 9. PCR used 60 Vbeta primers and 13 Jbeta primers. Here immunoSEQ multiplex PCR was the method, and the copy in TCRdb shows in-frame clones only, minus some. The sample lists about 160,000 clones, around 79% occurring once. This specimen comes from a study of cytomegalovirus exposure and HLA in healthy donors. This chain joins TRBV5-1 and TRBJ2-2; 9 bases agree with TRBD1. The sequenced material came from PBMCs. The sequence derives from a woman between 35 and 50 years old in good health and CMV-seropositive. CDR3 coding DNA: TGCGCCAGCCGCGAGTCGACAGGGGGAACCGGGGAGCTGTTTTTT. This encodes CASRESTGGTGELFF.